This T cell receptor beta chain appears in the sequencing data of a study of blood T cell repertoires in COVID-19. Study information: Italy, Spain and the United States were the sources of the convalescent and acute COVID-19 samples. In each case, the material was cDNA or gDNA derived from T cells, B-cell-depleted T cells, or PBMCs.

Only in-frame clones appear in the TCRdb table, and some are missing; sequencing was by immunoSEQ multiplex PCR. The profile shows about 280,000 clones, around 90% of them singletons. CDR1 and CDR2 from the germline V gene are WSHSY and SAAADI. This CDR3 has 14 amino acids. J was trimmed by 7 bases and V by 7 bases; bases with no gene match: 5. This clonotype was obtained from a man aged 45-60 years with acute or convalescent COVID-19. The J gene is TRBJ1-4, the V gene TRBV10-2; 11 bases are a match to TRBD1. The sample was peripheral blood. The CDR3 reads CASTPGQGGEKLFF. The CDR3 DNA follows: TGCGCCAGCACCCCGGGACAGGGGGGTGAAAAACTGTTTTTT.